The clone carrying this TCR beta chain turned up a few times. Its antigen is not identified. Time point indicated: newly diagnosed GD, antithyroid drugs for less than 3 months. RNA from PBMCs was the source of the TCR library. This sample was included in a study of regulatory T cells in long-lasting Graves disease. HTBI primers from iRepertoire and Arm-PCR of CDR3 regions yielded the TCR beta libraries. TCRdb re-called the multiplex PCR reads with MiXCR, one entry per CDR3 protein. Of about 420,000 distinct CDR3 sequences in the sample, about a sixth are singletons; the top ten hold 23%. General study results and limits: Possibly, too few samples lowered accuracy. New patients shared 950 to 1,000 public clonotypes, fewer than the roughly 2,700 shared by persistent patients.

V lost 2 bases to trimming and J lost 5 bases; unmatched junction nucleotides: 7. The CDR3 covers 15 residues. CDR1 and CDR2 (germline): MNHEY, SVGAGI. The same data also went into a second study, on T cells in Graves' hyperthyroidism and ophthalmopathy. From that paper: Patients were aged 18 to 65, had disease duration under 2 months, and had newly diagnosed hyperthyroidism. Most thyroid clonotypes expanded above 0.001 were also detected in blood.

This receptor was identified in a woman aged 18 to 35 with Graves disease. The sample in question was peripheral blood mononuclear cells (PBMCs), obtained at new diagnosis, from a patient treated with antithyroid drugs. This chain uses TRBV6-5 with TRBJ2-5, with 8 bases fitting TRBD2. DNA of the CDR3: TGTGCCAGCAGTTACGGTAGCGGGGTGGGGGAGACCCAGTACTTC. It is translated as CASSYGSGVGETQYF.